This TCR beta chain was sequenced during a study of blood T cell repertoires in COVID-19. Study-wide background: Some COVID-19 samples were acute and others convalescent; all came from the United States, Italy and Spain. The analysed material was cDNA or gDNA that came from T cells, B-cell-depleted T cells, or PBMCs.

As originally analysed: For nucleated cells, counts were estimated from reference gene primer amplification. Sequenced by immunoSEQ multiplex PCR; TCRdb stores in-frame clones only, minus some. For V, J and clone size, that table is used; D and trimming come from the DNA. The repertoire holds 100,000 to 150,000 clones, roughly nine tenths seen once, with approximately 2% in the top ten. CDR1 and CDR2 (germline): DFQATT, SNEGSKA (reference sequence). CDR3 size: 11 residues. V was pared by 3 bases and J by 7 bases, with 7 bases between. The chain recombines TRBV20-1 with TRBJ2-4; D call uncertain. This TCR was recovered from a man aged 45-65 years with COVID-19, enrolled during active disease. Input material: peripheral blood. The DNA for the CDR3 is TGCAGTGCTAGCCCGGAGAACATTCAGTACTTC. Its protein is CSASPENIQYF.